Following are 24 T cell receptor beta chains from one sample sequenced in a study of CD8 T cells in ankylosing spondylitis. The study, taken as a whole, reports: Characteristic, it appeared, of ankylosing spondylitis blood was a TCR beta motif of seven or eight highly homologous variants.

No antigens are known for them. TCRdb used MiXCR to reprocess the 5' RACE reads, holding one entry per CDR3 protein. The data show 750,000 to 850,000 distinct CDR3 sequences, with roughly 10% seen just once and 0.51% held by the top ten. Sequencing used blood, either unsorted or a sorted T cell fraction (not recorded which). The receptors originated from a male donor with ankylosing spondylitis.

The chain combines TRBV5-1 with TRBJ2-1, with TRBD2 matching 7 bases. Germline V gene data show CDR1 as SGHRS and CDR2 as YFSETQ. V trimming: 5 bases; J trimming: 0 bases; junction bases outside the gene matches: 11. This CDR3 has 17 residues. CDR3 DNA sequence: TGCGCCAGCAGGCAGCGGGGTTCCGTTAGCTCCTACAATGAGCAGTTCTTC. Translating gives CASRQRGSVSSYNEQFF.

This clonotype was seen repeatedly, ten times or more. The rearrangement uses TRBV20-1 and TRBJ2-3, with 7 bases matching TRBD1. The V and J ends lost 1 base and 3 bases, in that order; junction bases with no gene match: 4. The CDR3 extends over 14 amino acids. The germline gives CDR1 DFQATT, CDR2 SNEGSKA (reference sequence). CDR3 residues: CSARVGTATDTQYF. For the CDR3, the DNA is TGCAGTGCTAGAGTCGGGACAGCTACAGATACGCAGTATTTT.

This clonotype has more than one count but fewer than ten. The chain couples TRBV5-1 to TRBJ2-1; a possible D gene is TRBD2 (5 bases). The germline V gene has CDR1 SGHRS and CDR2 YFSETQ. The V end was cut by 7 bases, the J end by 4 bases, with 24 bases between. This CDR3 comprises 17 residues. The CDR3 nucleotides read TGCGCCAGCGCTCGGGTTCGGGAAGCCGCCACGTACAATGAGCAGTTCTTC. Protein product: CASARVREAATYNEQFF.

At least ten counts were recorded for this clonotype. The chain has TRBV20-1 and TRBJ2-7; no definite D call. The CDR3 consists of 13 residues. Trimming left V 3 bases short and J 1 base short, with 10 bases between. The germline V gene encodes CDR1 DFQATT and CDR2 SNEGSKA (reference sequence). The CDR3 DNA sequence: TGCAGTGCTAGCGGGCCTATTTCCTACGAGCAGTACTTC. Translated, it gives CSASGPISYEQYF.

This clonotype was observed a handful of times. A read error may produce the germline difference seen at one junction end. This chain uses TRBV5-1 with TRBJ2-5; TRBD1 might be the D (5 bases). Germline CDR1 SGHRS, CDR2 YFSETQ. CDR3 length equals 14 residues. The CDR3 here is CASSPGHLQETQYF. The CDR3 nucleotides read TGTGCCAGCAGTCCCGGACACCTCCAAGAGACCCAGTACTTC.

This clonotype appeared a few times. CDR3 DNA: TGTGCCAGCAGCCCGGTGGGACAGAACTATGGCTACACCTTC. It encodes CASSPVGQNYGYTF. The rearrangement uses TRBV5-5 and TRBJ1-2, with 7 bases aligning to TRBD1. The trim removed 4 bases at V and 2 bases at J, leaving 5 bases unmatched. Germline V lookup: CDR1 SGHKS, CDR2 YYEKEE (reference sequence). This CDR3 contains 14 residues.

J is TRBJ2-1 and V is TRBV5-1; D is unresolved. Germline V CDR1 and CDR2: SGHRS, YFSETQ. Trimming took off 0 bases at V and 2 bases at J, with 12 bases between the two ends. The CDR3 sequence is 16 residues long. The CDR3 region is CASSLDPSGAYNEQFF. Here the CDR3 DNA reads TGCGCCAGCAGCTTGGACCCGTCAGGCGCCTACAATGAGCAGTTCTTC.

This rearrangement joins TRBV18 to TRBJ1-4; D unclear. The CDR3 is 15 residues long. Germline loops: CDR1 KGHSH, CDR2 LQKENI. V was pared by 0 bases and J by 3 bases, with 8 bases between. Written as DNA, the CDR3 is TGTGCCAGCTCACCACCGGTACCGGCTAATGAAAAACTGTTTTTT. It specifies CASSPPVPANEKLFF.

This clonotype was counted a few times. This sequence joins TRBV3-1 and TRBJ2-7; TRBD2 might be the D (6 bases). The germline gives CDR1 LGHDT, CDR2 YNNKEL (reference sequence). Trimming took off 4 bases at V and 0 bases at J, with 13 bases between the two ends. The CDR3 extends over 15 amino acids. The CDR3 bases are TGTGCCAGCAGCCGTACTAGCCGTAGCTCCTACGAGCAGTACTTC. It codes for CASSRTSRSSYEQYF.

This clonotype came up many times. This chain joins TRBV7-2 and TRBJ2-1, with 9 bases that match TRBD2. After removal of 3 bases from V and 7 bases from J, the junction contained 7 bases not matched to a gene. The germline V gene has CDR1 SGHTA and CDR2 FQGNSA. CDR3 size: 15 residues. The CDR3 sequence: CASSFAGGFGNEQFF. The CDR3 nucleotides read TGTGCCAGCAGCTTCGCGGGAGGGTTTGGTAATGAGCAGTTCTTC. Variable domain in full (rest from reference TRBV7-2 and TRBJ2-1): GAGVSQSPSNKVTEKGKDVELRCDPISGHTALYWYRQSLGQGLEFLIYFQGNSAPDKSGLPSDRFSAERTGGSVSTLTIQRTQQEDSAVYLCASSFAGGFGNEQFFGPGTRLTVL.

This clonotype was counted at least ten times. The chain combines TRBV7-2 with TRBJ2-1; 8 nucleotides agree with TRBD1. V lost 8 bases to trimming and J lost 3 bases; unmatched junction nucleotides: 9. The CDR3 is 15 residues long. The germline CDR1 and CDR2 sequences are SGHTA and FQGNSA. The CDR3 reads CASELSGQGYNEQFF. The CDR3, as DNA: TGTGCCAGCGAACTCTCAGGACAGGGCTACAATGAGCAGTTCTTC.

V usage is TRBV20-1 and J usage is TRBJ2-5, with 9 nucleotides matching TRBD2. J gave up 4 bases and V 0 bases, and 3 bases lay outside the gene matches. The CDR3 runs to 14 residues. Germline values: CDR1 DFQATT, CDR2 SNEGSKA (reference sequence). CDR3 loop: CSARDVTSGETQYF. Here the CDR3 DNA reads TGCAGTGCTAGAGATGTGACTAGCGGAGAGACCCAGTACTTC.

This clonotype turned up a few times. V gene TRBV20-1 combines with J gene TRBJ1-5; D is undetermined. V dropped 4 bases and J dropped 0 bases, with 7 bases sitting between them. This CDR3 comprises 13 residues. The germline V gene encodes CDR1 DFQATT and CDR2 SNEGSKA (reference sequence). CDR3 sequence: CSAISFSNQPQHF. Written as DNA, the CDR3 is TGCAGTGCTATATCCTTTAGCAATCAGCCCCAGCATTTT.

This clonotype was seen only a few times. This chain uses TRBV4-2 with TRBJ1-2; no clear D. The CDR3 runs to 12 residues. From germline, CDR1 is LGHNA and CDR2 YNFKEQ. Trimming took off 0 bases at V and 6 bases at J, with 5 bases between the two ends. The CDR3 nucleotides read TGTGCCAGCAGCCAAGAATCCAATGGCTACACCTTC. Translation: CASSQESNGYTF.

The chain uses TRBV4-2 and TRBJ1-5; D gene ambiguous. This CDR3 has 18 amino acids. The V gene's germline CDR1 is LGHNA and CDR2 YNFKEQ. Deletions cut 0 bases from V and 0 bases from J, with 15 bases between. The CDR3 region is CASSQDGFSDDSNQPQHF. The CDR3, as DNA: TGTGCCAGCAGCCAAGATGGATTTTCGGACGATAGCAATCAGCCCCAGCATTTT.

V and J are TRBV6-6 and TRBJ2-3; D call uncertain. The CDR3 extends over 10 amino acids. Looked up from germline, CDR1 is MNHNY and CDR2 is SVGAGI (reference sequence). Trimming shortened V by 5 bases and J by 8 bases, and 5 bases separated the two germline ends. The CDR3 coding sequence is TGTGCCAGCAGTGGACCTACGCAGTATTTT. Amino acid sequence: CASSGPTQYF.

This chain connects TRBV28 to TRBJ1-2; TRBD1 might be the D (6 bases). The CDR3 sequence is 11 residues long. Per the germline V gene, CDR1 is MDHEN and CDR2 is SYDVKM. CDR3 DNA sequence: TGTGCTGCTCTACAGGGCCTTGGCTACACCTTC. Its protein is CAALQGLGYTF.

The rearrangement links TRBV5-1 to TRBJ2-5; 8 bases are a match to TRBD1. There are 15 residues in the CDR3. Germline V CDR1 and CDR2: SGHRS, YFSETQ. V shed 2 bases, J shed 5 bases, and the junction held 8 bases outside the gene matches. The CDR3 reads CASSLMTGDVETQYF. Here the CDR3 DNA reads TGCGCCAGCAGCTTAATGACAGGGGATGTCGAGACCCAGTACTTC. The variable domain in full, completed from reference TRBV5-1 and TRBJ2-5, reads KAGVTQTPRYLIKTRGQQVTLSCSPISGHRSVSWYQQTPGQGLQFLFEYFSETQRNKGNFPGRFSGRQFSNSRSEMNVSTLELGDSALYLCASSLMTGDVETQYFGPGTRLLVL.

This clonotype was seen many times. The chain joins TRBV7-9 to TRBJ2-5; maybe TRBD2 (5 bases). The germline V and J ends were trimmed by 5 bases and 5 bases, with 9 bases remaining between them. The V gene's germline CDR1 is SEHNR and CDR2 FQNEAQ (reference sequence). The CDR3 is made up of 12 amino acids. The CDR3 is CASSSGPETQYF. The CDR3 bases are TGTGCCAGCAGCAGCGGACCGGAGACCCAGTACTTC.

In DNA, the CDR3 is TGCAGTGCTAGTGGGCTAGCGGGAAGGAATGAGCAGTTCTTC. It encodes CSASGLAGRNEQFF. The V call is TRBV20-1, the J call TRBJ2-1; TRBD2 agrees at 9 bases. CDR1 DFQATT and CDR2 SNEGSKA come from the germline V gene (reference sequence). The junction had 7 bases not matched to a gene; V was cut back by 3 bases and J by 7 bases. This CDR3 region has 14 residues.

This clonotype showed up just a few times. J is TRBJ1-1 and V is TRBV24-1; TRBD1 might be the D (5 bases). This CDR3 has 16 amino acids. CDR1 is KGHDR and CDR2 is SFDVKD in the germline V gene. The V end lost 2 bases, the J end lost 6 bases, and 18 bases lay between the germline ends. This chain's CDR3 is CATSDSYGAGFSEAFF. The DNA of the CDR3 is TGTGCCACCAGTGATTCGTACGGGGCGGGTTTTTCTGAAGCTTTCTTT.

This clonotype was counted only a few times. The chain uses TRBV7-2 and TRBJ1-6; possible D gene TRBD1, 6 bases. From germline, CDR1 is SGHTA and CDR2 FQGNSA. The V end lost 10 bases, the J end lost 7 bases, and 17 bases lay between the germline ends. The CDR3 covers 14 residues. The CDR3 nucleotides read TGTGCCACCATTAGGGGGGGATGGAATTCACCCCTCCACTTT. Its protein is CATIRGGWNSPLHF.

This clonotype has just a few counts. The CDR3 region is CASSETGWGYTF. The CDR3 DNA is TGTGCCAGCAGCGAAACAGGGTGGGGCTACACCTTC. The J gene is TRBJ1-2, the V gene TRBV3-1; D may be TRBD1 (6 bases). Trimming shortened V by 5 bases and J by 8 bases, and 12 bases separated the two germline ends. The CDR3 consists of 12 residues. In germline, CDR1 is LGHDT, CDR2 YNNKEL (reference sequence).

This clonotype was seen a handful of times. The V gene is TRBV4-2, the J gene TRBJ1-5; D might be TRBD1 (5 bases). V lost 3 bases to trimming and J lost 11 bases, with 17 bases between them. This CDR3 contains 14 residues. Germline V gives CDR1 LGHNA, CDR2 YNFKEQ. CDR3 sequence: CASSHNRGLGTQHF. The CDR3 DNA reads TGTGCCAGCAGCCATAACCGGGGACTGGGGACCCAGCATTTT.